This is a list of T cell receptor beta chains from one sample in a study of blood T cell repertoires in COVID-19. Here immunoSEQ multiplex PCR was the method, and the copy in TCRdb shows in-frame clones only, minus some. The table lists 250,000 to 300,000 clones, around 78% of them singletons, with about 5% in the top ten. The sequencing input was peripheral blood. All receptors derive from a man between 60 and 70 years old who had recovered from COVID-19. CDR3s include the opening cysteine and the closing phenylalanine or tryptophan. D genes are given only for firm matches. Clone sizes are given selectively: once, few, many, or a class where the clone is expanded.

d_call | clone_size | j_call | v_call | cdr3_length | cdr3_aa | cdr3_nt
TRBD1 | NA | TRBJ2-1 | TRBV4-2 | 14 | CASSSTGGNNEQFF | TGTGCCAGCAGCTCTACAGGGGGGAACAATGAGCAGTTCTTC
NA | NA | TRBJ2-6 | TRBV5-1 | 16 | CASSLVEQTGANVLTF | TGCGCCAGCAGCTTGGTGGAGCAAACTGGGGCCAACGTCCTGACTTTC
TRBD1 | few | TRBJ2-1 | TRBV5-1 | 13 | CASKRTGDNEQFF | TGCGCCAGCAAAAGGACAGGGGACAATGAGCAGTTCTTC
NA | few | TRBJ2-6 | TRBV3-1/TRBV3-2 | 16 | CASSQKGRSGANVLTF | TGTGCCAGCAGCCAAAAAGGGAGATCTGGGGCCAACGTCCTGACTTTC
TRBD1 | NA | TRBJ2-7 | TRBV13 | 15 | CASSPTGVGAYEQYF | TGTGCCAGCAGCCCAACAGGGGTTGGAGCCTACGAGCAGTACTTC
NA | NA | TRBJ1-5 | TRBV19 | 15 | CASSSALYSNQPQHF | TGTGCCAGTAGTAGCGCCCTGTATAGCAATCAGCCCCAGCATTTT
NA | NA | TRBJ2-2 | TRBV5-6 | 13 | CASSTGNTGELFF | TGTGCCAGCAGCACGGGGAACACCGGGGAGCTGTTTTTT
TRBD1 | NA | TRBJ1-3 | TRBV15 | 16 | CATSGIQGLVGNTIYF | TGTGCCACCAGCGGTATACAGGGGCTGGTCGGAAACACCATATATTTT
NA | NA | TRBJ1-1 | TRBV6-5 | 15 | CASSTMMTVNTEAFF | TGTGCCAGCAGCACAATGATGACAGTCAACACTGAAGCTTTCTTT
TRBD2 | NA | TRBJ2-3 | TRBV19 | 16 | CASSNSPGLGPDTQYF | TGTGCCAGTAGTAACTCACCGGGACTAGGCCCGGATACGCAGTATTTT
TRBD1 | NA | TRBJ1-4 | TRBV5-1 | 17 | CASSFKAGGISNEKLFF | TGCGCCAGCAGCTTTAAGGCAGGGGGAATCTCTAATGAAAAACTGTTTTTT
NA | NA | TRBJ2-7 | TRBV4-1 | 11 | CASSHGYEQYF | TGCGCCAGCAGCCACGGTTACGAGCAGTACTTC
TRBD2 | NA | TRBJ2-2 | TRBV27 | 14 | CASSRWGGTGELFF | TGTGCCAGCAGTCGGTGGGGGGGAACCGGGGAGCTGTTTTTT
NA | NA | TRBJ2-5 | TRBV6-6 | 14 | CASNTRGLAATQYF | TGTGCCAGCAATACACGGGGGTTAGCTGCGACCCAGTACTTC
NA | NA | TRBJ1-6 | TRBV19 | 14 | CASSSGESRSPLHF | TGTGCCAGTAGTAGTGGGGAGAGTCGTTCACCCCTCCACTTT
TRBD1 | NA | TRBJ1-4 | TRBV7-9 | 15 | CASSSVGTGNEKLFF | TGTGCCAGCAGCTCAGTAGGGACAGGGAATGAAAAACTGTTTTTT
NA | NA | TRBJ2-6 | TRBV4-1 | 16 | CASSQAPSSGANVLTF | TGCGCCAGCAGCCAAGCTCCGTCCTCTGGGGCCAACGTCCTGACTTTC
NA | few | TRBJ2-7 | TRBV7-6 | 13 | CASSLAEGYEQYF | TGTGCCAGCAGCTTAGCTGAGGGATACGAGCAGTACTTC
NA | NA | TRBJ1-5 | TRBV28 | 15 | CASSSLGLGNQPQHF | TGTGCCAGCAGTAGCCTGGGACTGGGCAATCAGCCCCAGCATTTT
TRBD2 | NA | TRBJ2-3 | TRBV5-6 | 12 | CASSFSGRQNLF | TGTGCCAGCAGCTTTAGCGGGAGGCAAAACCTTTTT
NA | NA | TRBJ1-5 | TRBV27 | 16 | CASSAFWEGGNQPQHF | TGTGCCAGCAGTGCCTTTTGGGAGGGCGGCAATCAGCCCCAGCATTTT
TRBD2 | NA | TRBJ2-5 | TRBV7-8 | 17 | CASSPGLAGGPRETQYF | TGTGCCAGCAGCCCGGGACTAGCGGGAGGGCCCAGGGAGACCCAGTACTTC
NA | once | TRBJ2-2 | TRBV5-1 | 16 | CASSLWTPRNTGELFF | TGCGCCAGCAGCTTATGGACACCTCGTAACACCGGGGAGCTGTTTTTT
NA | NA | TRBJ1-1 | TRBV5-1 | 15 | CASSSRDTLNTEAFF | TGCGCCAGCAGCTCCCGGGACACACTGAACACTGAAGCTTTCTTT
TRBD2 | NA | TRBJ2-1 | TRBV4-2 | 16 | CASSQDTGGRGNEQFF | TGTGCCAGCAGCCAAGATACTGGAGGGCGGGGGAATGAGCAGTTCTTC
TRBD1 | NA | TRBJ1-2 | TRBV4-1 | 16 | CASSQGVTGGRYGYTF | TGCGCCAGCAGCCAAGGGGTGACAGGGGGCAGGTATGGCTACACCTTC
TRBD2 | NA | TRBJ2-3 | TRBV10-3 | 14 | CASKTSGSSDTQYF | TGTGCCTCGAAGACTAGCGGGAGCTCAGATACGCAGTATTTT
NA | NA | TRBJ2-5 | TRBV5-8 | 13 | CASSIVLQETQYF | TGTGCCAGCAGCATCGTCCTCCAAGAGACCCAGTACTTC
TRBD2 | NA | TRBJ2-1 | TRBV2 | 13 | CASGLAEYNEQFF | TGTGCCAGCGGACTAGCGGAATACAATGAGCAGTTCTTC
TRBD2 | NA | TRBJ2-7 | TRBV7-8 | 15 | CASRGVRTSGRVTYF | TGTGCCAGCCGAGGGGTGAGGACTAGCGGGAGAGTCACGTACTTC
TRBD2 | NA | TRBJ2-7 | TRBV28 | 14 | CASSWTSSVTEQYF | TGTGCCAGCAGTTGGACTAGCAGTGTTACGGAGCAGTACTTC
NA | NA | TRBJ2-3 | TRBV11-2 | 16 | CASSKQGVGAEDTQYF | TGTGCCAGCAGCAAACAGGGTGTGGGGGCCGAAGATACGCAGTATTTT
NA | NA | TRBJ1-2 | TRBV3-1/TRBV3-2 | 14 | CASSQVQGKGGYTF | TGTGCCAGCAGCCAAGTCCAGGGGAAAGGTGGCTACACCTTC
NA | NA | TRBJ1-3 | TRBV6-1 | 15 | CASSDPTPIWNTIYF | TGTGCCAGCAGTGACCCGACACCGATCTGGAACACCATATATTTT
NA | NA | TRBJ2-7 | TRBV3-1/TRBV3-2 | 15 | CASSQGPDTSYEQYF | TGTGCCAGCAGCCAAGGACCGGACACTTCCTACGAGCAGTACTTC
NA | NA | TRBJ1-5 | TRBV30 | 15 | CAWSTWGGGNQPQHF | TGTGCCTGGAGTACCTGGGGCGGGGGCAATCAGCCCCAGCATTTT
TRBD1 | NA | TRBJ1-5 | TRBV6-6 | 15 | CASRGDRPINQPQHF | TGTGCCAGCAGGGGGGACAGGCCGATCAATCAGCCCCAGCATTTT
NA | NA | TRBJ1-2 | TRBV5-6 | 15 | CASSFDSQRPGGYTF | TGTGCCAGCAGCTTCGATTCACAGCGGCCGGGGGGCTACACCTTC
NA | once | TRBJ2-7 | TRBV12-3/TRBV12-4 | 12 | CASSRRVDEQYF | TGTGCCAGCAGTCGCAGGGTCGACGAGCAGTACTTC
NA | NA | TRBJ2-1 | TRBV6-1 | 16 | CASSESTGMGYNEQFF | TGTGCCAGCAGTGAATCAACAGGGATGGGATACAATGAGCAGTTCTTC
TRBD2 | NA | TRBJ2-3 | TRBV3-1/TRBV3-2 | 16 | CASSPRGGMSTDTQYF | TGTGCCAGCAGCCCCCGGGGAGGGATGAGCACAGATACGCAGTATTTT
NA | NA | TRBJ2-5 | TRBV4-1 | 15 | CASSQVATDQETQYF | TGCGCCAGCAGCCAAGTGGCGACAGACCAAGAGACCCAGTACTTC
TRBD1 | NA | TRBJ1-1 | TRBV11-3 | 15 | CASSLEGGQGAKAFF | TGTGCCAGCAGCTTAGAAGGAGGACAGGGGGCTAAAGCTTTCTTT
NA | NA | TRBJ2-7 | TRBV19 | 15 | CASSRHDDRNYEQYF | TGTGCCAGTAGTAGACACGATGACAGGAACTACGAGCAGTACTTC
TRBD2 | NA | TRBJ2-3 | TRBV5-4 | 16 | CASSLDWGGNTDTQYF | TGTGCCAGCAGCTTGGATTGGGGGGGGAACACAGATACGCAGTATTTT
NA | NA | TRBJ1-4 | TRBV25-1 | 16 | CASSSTQGAGNEKLFF | TGTGCCAGCAGTTCCACTCAAGGGGCAGGGAATGAAAAACTGTTTTTT
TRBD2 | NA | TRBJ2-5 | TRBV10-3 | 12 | CAMGGGAETQYF | TGTGCCATGGGCGGGGGGGCGGAGACCCAGTACTTC